Sequencing of this T cell receptor beta chain was carried out in a study of graft-versus-host responses after intestinal transplantation. Study-level points and caveats: Those patients showing graft-donor T cell macrochimerism displayed high graft-versus-host to host-versus-graft clonal ratios in allografts.

TCRdb's copy holds only in-frame clones and misses some; the assay was immunoSEQ multiplex PCR. The sample carries 150,000 or so clones, about 93% recorded once. The table lists this clone with a count of one. Its antigen is undetermined. With 5 bases clipped from V and 4 bases from J, the junction kept 11 bases outside the gene matches. Germline V gene data show CDR1 as SNHLY and CDR2 as FYNNEI. The length of the CDR3 is 16 residues. V usage is TRBV2 and J usage is TRBJ2-3; TRBD1 aligns across 8 bases. The material sequenced was unstimulated CD4+ T cells sorted from spleen or lymph node cells, taken before intestinal transplant. The TCR originated in a human donor who received an intestinal transplant. CDR3 DNA sequence: TGTGCCAGCAGTACGCTCTCACAGGGGGGTGCAGATACGCAGTATTTT. Translating it yields CASSTLSQGGADTQYF.